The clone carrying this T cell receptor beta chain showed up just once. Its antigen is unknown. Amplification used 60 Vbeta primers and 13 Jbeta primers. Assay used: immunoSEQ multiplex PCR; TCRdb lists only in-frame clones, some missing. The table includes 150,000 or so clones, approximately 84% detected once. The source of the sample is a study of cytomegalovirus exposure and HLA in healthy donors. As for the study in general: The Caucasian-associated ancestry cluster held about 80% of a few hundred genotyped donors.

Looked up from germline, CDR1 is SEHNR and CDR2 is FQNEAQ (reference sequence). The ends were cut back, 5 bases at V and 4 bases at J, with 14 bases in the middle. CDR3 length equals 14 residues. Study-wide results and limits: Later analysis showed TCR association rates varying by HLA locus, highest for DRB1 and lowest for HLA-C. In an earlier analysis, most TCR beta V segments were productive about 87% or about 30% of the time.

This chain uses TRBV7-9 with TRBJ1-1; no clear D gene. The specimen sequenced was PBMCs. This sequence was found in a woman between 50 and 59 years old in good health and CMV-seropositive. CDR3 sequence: CASSPERRSTEAFF. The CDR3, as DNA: TGTGCCAGCAGCCCCGAGAGGAGAAGCACTGAAGCTTTCTTT. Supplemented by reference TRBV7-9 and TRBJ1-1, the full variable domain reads DTGVSQNPRHKITKRGQNVTFRCDPISEHNRLYWYRQTLGQGPEFLTYFQNEAQLEKSRLLSDRFSAERPKGSFSTLEIQRTEQGDSAMYLCASSPERRSTEAFFGQGTRLTVV.